These 18 T cell receptor beta chains originate from one sample sequenced in a study of glioma-infiltrating T cells. The iRepertoire nested amplicon-rescue multiplex PCR amplified TCR alpha and beta CDR3s from RNA. TCRdb re-called the multiplex PCR reads with MiXCR, one entry per CDR3 protein. Found here are 100,000 to 150,000 distinct CDR3 sequences, 20% to 25% of them singletons; the top ten hold roughly 15%. The sequencing input was glioma tissue, nonneoplastic brain tissue, or PBMCs (not recorded which). The receptors were sampled from a human donor with low-grade glioma or glioblastoma, undergoing nonglioma brain surgery, or in good health (not recorded which).

There are many counts of this clonotype. This chain uses TRBV3-1 with TRBJ2-7; D is unresolved. The CDR3 totals 14 residues. Trimming cost V 1 base and J 0 bases, with 7 bases left between them. CDR1 is LGHDT, CDR2 YNNKEL, per germline (reference sequence). The CDR3 is CASSQGYSSYEQYF. The CDR3 nucleotides read TGTGCCAGCAGCCAAGGCTACAGCTCCTACGAGCAGTACTTC.

Comments on this clonotype: An end of the junction does not agree with germline; a read error may underlie this. The chain combines TRBV19 with TRBJ2-7; the D call may be TRBD1 or TRBD2 (5 bases each). The CDR3 is 15 amino acids. Germline CDR1 LNHDA, CDR2 SQIVND (reference sequence). The CDR3 loop reads CASSIGVGTYYDQYF. The CDR3 DNA follows: TGTGCCAGTAGTATAGGTGTTGGGACCTACTACGATCAGTACTTC. Together with reference TRBV19 and TRBJ2-7, the CDR3 gives the full variable domain: DGGITQSPKYLFRKEGQNVTLSCEQNLNHDAMYWYRQDPGQGLRLIYYSQIVNDFQKGDIAEGYSVSREKKESFPLTVTSAQKNPTAFYLCASSIGVGTYYDQYFGPGTRLTVT.

The rearrangement links TRBV7-2 to TRBJ2-1, with D possibly called TRBD1 or TRBD2 (5 bases each). Trimming took 6 bases from V and 9 from J, leaving 24 bases between them. Germline CDR1 SGHTA, CDR2 FQGNSA. The CDR3 sequence is 16 residues long. CDR3 sequence (DNA): TGTGCCAGCAGTCTTCGGGGACCCCGCGCGGTTGGTGAGCAGTTCTTC. Its protein product is CASSLRGPRAVGEQFF.

This clonotype was detected only a few times. V is TRBV7-9 and J is TRBJ2-7, with D perhaps TRBD1 (6 bases). Germline CDR1 is SEHNR and CDR2 is FQNEAQ (reference sequence). This CDR3 contains 14 residues. The CDR3, as DNA: TGTGCCAGCAGCCTACCATGGGATCAGGGGTACAGTTCGGTC. This translates into CASSLPWDQGYSSV.

The sample holds many counts of this clonotype. This sequence joins TRBV7-8 and TRBJ2-7; 11 bases map to TRBD2. The germline V gene has CDR1 SGHVS and CDR2 FQNEAQ. CDR3 size: 17 residues. The J segment lost 2 bases and the V segment lost 1 base, leaving 7 bases of the junction unmatched. CDR3 protein: CASSLEAGTSGAYEQYF. The CDR3, as DNA: TGTGCCAGCAGCTTAGAGGCCGGGACTAGCGGAGCCTACGAGCAGTACTTC. The variable domain in full, completed from reference TRBV7-8 and TRBJ2-7, reads GAGVSQSPRYKVAKRGQDVALRCDPISGHVSLFWYQQALGQGPEFLTYFQNEAQLDKSGLPSDRFFAERPEGSVSTLKIQRTQQEDSAVYLCASSLEAGTSGAYEQYFGPGTRLTVT.

V gene TRBV14 combines with J gene TRBJ2-3; D may be TRBD1 or TRBD2 (5 bases each). The CDR3 spans 17 residues. Trimming removed 0 bases at V and 5 bases at J, with 18 bases between. Germline-derived CDR1 and CDR2 are SGHDN and FVKESK. CDR3 sequence reads: CASSQEWGRGRLDTQYF. CDR3 bases: TGTGCCAGCAGCCAAGAATGGGGCCGAGGGAGATTAGATACGCAGTATTTT.

This clonotype was picked up many times. The chain employs TRBV28 and TRBJ2-6, with TRBD1 matching 7 bases. Germline loops: CDR1 MDHEN, CDR2 SYDVKM. V was clipped by 5 bases and J by 2 bases; unmatched bases: 6. The CDR3 consists of 16 residues. The CDR3 DNA is TGTGCCAGCAGTACAACGACAGGGCCTGGGGCCAACGTCCTGACTTTC. Its translation is CASSTTTGPGANVLTF. Supplemented by reference TRBV28 and TRBJ2-6, the full variable domain reads DVKVTQSSRYLVKRTGEKVFLECVQDMDHENMFWYRQDPGLGLRLIYFSYDVKMKEKGDIPEGYSVSREKKERFSLILESASTNQTSMYLCASSTTTGPGANVLTFGAGSRLTVL.

This clonotype was detected ten times or more. The chain joins TRBV20-1 to TRBJ1-1; TRBD1 is a possible D gene (5 bases). Per the germline V gene, CDR1 is DFQATT and CDR2 is SNEGSKA (reference sequence). CDR3 length equals 15 residues. Deletions cut 2 bases from V and 4 bases from J, with 17 bases between. The CDR3 region is CSARTGRAGSTEAFF. The CDR3 DNA follows: TGCAGTGCTAGAACTGGCAGGGCAGGAAGCACTGAAGCTTTCTTT.

This clonotype was seen many times. The CDR3 nucleotides are TGTGCCAGCAGTGAAGCGCAGGGAAACGGCCAGCCCCAGCATTTT. This gives the protein CASSEAQGNGQPQHF. The chain couples TRBV2 to TRBJ1-5; D is possibly TRBD1 (5 bases). The CDR3 consists of 15 residues. The germline gives CDR1 SNHLY, CDR2 FYNNEI. V lost 0 bases, J lost 7 bases, and 13 bases lay in between.

The J gene is TRBJ2-1, the V gene TRBV19; 7 nucleotides align to TRBD1. In germline, CDR1 is LNHDA, CDR2 SQIVND (reference sequence). V shed 9 bases and J 1 base; nucleotides not matched to a gene: 9. The CDR3 has 15 residues. In nucleotides, the CDR3 is TGTGCCAGAGATGAACAGGGGTATTCCTACAATGAGCAGTTCTTC. Its translation is CARDEQGYSYNEQFF.

This clonotype was seen at least ten times. The genes are TRBV5-1 and TRBJ2-7, with a possible D match to TRBD1 (5 bases). The CDR3 contains 17 residues. The V gene's germline CDR1 is SGHRS and CDR2 YFSETQ. The V gene lost 0 bases and the J gene lost 2 bases, with 18 bases spanning the gap. The chain's CDR3 is CASSLEDSLLSAYEQYF. CDR3 bases: TGCGCCAGCAGCTTGGAAGACAGTCTCCTATCGGCCTACGAGCAGTACTTC.

In its sample, this clonotype was seen many times. The CDR3 DNA sequence: TGTGCCAGCAGTTACTCGATAGGGGCGAGCTCCTACGAGCAGTACTTC. Protein product: CASSYSIGASSYEQYF. This chain joins TRBV6-6 and TRBJ2-7, with D perhaps TRBD1 (5 bases). Germline CDR1 is MNHNY and CDR2 is SVGAGI (reference sequence). The V gene lost 0 bases and the J gene lost 0 bases, with 12 bases spanning the gap. The CDR3 consists of 16 residues.

This clonotype has at least ten counts. This chain links TRBV6-1 with TRBJ2-7, with D possibly TRBD1 on 5 matching bases. The CDR3 covers 16 residues. Germline CDR1 is MNHNS and CDR2 is SASEGT. Trimming pared 4 bases from V and 0 bases from J, leaving 16 bases between. The CDR3 DNA follows: TGTGCCAGCAGTGGCCGACAGTGGGCCTCCTCCTACGAGCAGTACTTC. Protein product: CASSGRQWASSYEQYF.

This clonotype was counted ten times or more. The J gene is TRBJ2-1, the V gene TRBV6-1; the match to TRBD2 covers 9 bases. This CDR3 is 13 amino acids long. CDR1 and CDR2 (germline): MNHNS, SASEGT. V was clipped by 8 bases and J by 8 bases; unmatched bases: 7. CDR3 bases: TGTGCCAGCCGCGGGAGGGCCGAGGATGAGCAGTTCTTC. Protein sequence: CASRGRAEDEQFF.

As regards this clonotype: Given a much more abundant clone one base away, this may be a read error. V gene TRBV7-2 combines with J gene TRBJ2-2, with D possibly TRBD2 on 5 matching bases. The germline gives CDR1 SGHTA, CDR2 FQGNSA. There are 14 residues in the CDR3. The DNA of the CDR3 is TGTGCCAGCAGCTTAGCGCGGGTCACCGGGAAGCTGTTTTTT. This gives the protein CASSLARVTGKLFF.

The chain has TRBV6-2 or TRBV6-3 and TRBJ2-1, with 9 bases lining up with TRBD1. CDR3 size: 14 residues. Germline V gene data show CDR1 as MNHEY and CDR2 as SVGEGT. V was pared by 5 bases and J by 7 bases, with 6 bases of the junction left unmatched. CDR3: CASSHGTGRNEQFF. In nucleotides, the CDR3 is TGTGCCAGCAGTCACGGGACAGGGCGGAATGAGCAGTTCTTC.

This clonotype was detected ten times or more. The chain uses TRBV20-1 and TRBJ2-3; 9 bases fit TRBD2. V lost 0 bases and J lost 5; bases outside the gene matches: 6. The germline gives CDR1 DFQATT, CDR2 SNEGSKA (reference sequence). The length of the CDR3 is 15 residues. The CDR3 DNA follows: TGCAGTGCTAGAGATGGTGGACTAGCGATAGATACGCAGTATTTT. Translation: CSARDGGLAIDTQYF.

This clonotype was counted ten times or more. The gene calls are TRBV7-3 and TRBJ1-1; D ambiguous. The CDR3 loop spans 13 amino acids. V was clipped by 5 bases and J by 8 bases, with 15 bases between them. Germline loops: CDR1 SGHTA, CDR2 FQGTGA. DNA for the CDR3: TGTGCCAGCAGCATAGGTTCCAGGTTCGAAGCTTTCTTT. Translated: CASSIGSRFEAFF.